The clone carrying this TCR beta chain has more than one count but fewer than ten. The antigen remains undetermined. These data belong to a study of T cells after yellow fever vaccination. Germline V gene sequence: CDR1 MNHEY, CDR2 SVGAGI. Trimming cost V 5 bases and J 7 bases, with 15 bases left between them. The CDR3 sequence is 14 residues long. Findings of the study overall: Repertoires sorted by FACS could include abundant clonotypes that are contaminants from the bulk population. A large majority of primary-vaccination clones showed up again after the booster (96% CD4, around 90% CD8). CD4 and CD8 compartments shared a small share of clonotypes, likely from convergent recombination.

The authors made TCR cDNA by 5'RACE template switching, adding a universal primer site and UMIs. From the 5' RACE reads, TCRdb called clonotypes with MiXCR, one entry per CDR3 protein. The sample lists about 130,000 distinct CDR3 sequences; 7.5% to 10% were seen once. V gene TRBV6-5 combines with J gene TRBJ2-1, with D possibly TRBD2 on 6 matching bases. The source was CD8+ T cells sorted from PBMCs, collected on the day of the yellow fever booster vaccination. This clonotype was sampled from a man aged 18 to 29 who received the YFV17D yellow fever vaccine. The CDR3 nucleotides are TGTGCCAGCAGTACCTACTCTAGCGTGAATGAGCAGTTCTTC. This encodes CASSTYSSVNEQFF.